This TCR beta chain is from a study of T cells in Graves' hyperthyroidism and ophthalmopathy. Notes on the study in general: Separation of ophthalmopathy from stable hyperthyroidism was achieved by a 13 V-J model.

V lost 3 bases to trimming and J lost 5 bases; unmatched junction nucleotides: 7. CDR3 size: 14 residues. Germline V gives CDR1 SGDLS, CDR2 YYNGEE. A note on this clonotype: What it recognizes is unknown.

The CDR3 regions of TCR beta were amplified from RNA transcripts. The study used the HTBI primer set for a first-round RT-PCR of the TCR CDR3. TCRdb recomputed calls from the multiplex PCR reads with MiXCR, one row per CDR3 protein. The table lists hundreds of thousands of distinct CDR3 sequences, under 20% of them singletons. Patients aged 18 to 65 had newly diagnosed hyperthyroidism of under 2 months' duration. Patients having uncontrolled infection, another autoimmune disease, pregnancy or lactation were not included. The sample consisted of blood. V and J are TRBV9 and TRBJ2-7, with 8 bases that match TRBD2. The TCR comes from a woman in her 30s with Graves' hyperthyroidism. The CDR3 here is CASSASGLEDEQYF. CDR3 DNA sequence: TGTGCCAGCAGCGCATCGGGACTAGAAGACGAGCAGTACTTC.